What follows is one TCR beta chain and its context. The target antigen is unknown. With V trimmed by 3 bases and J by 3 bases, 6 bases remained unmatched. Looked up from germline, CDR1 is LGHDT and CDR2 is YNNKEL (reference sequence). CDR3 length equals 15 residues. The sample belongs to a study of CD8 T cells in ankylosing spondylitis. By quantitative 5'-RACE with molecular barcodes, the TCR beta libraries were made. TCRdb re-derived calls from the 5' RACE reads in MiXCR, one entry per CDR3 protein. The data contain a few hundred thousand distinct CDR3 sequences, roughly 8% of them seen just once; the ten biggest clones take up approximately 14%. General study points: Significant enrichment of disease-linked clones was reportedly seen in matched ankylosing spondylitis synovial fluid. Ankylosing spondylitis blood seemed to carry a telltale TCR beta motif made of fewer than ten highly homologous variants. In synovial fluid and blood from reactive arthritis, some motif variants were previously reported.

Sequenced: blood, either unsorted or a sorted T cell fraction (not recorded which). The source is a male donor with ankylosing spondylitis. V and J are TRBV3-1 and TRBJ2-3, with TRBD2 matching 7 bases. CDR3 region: CASSHGGRGTDTQYF. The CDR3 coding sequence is TGTGCCAGCAGCCATGGCGGGAGAGGGACAGATACGCAGTATTTT.